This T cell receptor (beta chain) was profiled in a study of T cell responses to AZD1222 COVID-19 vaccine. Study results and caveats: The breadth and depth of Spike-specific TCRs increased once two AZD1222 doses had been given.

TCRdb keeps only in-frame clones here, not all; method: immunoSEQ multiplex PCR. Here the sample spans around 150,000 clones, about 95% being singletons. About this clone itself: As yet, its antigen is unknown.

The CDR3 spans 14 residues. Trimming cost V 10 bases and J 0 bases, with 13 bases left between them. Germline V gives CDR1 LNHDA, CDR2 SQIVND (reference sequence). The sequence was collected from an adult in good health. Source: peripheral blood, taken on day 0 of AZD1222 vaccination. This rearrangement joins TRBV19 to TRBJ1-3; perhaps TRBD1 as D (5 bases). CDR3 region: CATAGGLSGNTIYF. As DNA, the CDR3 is TGTGCCACCGCGGGGGGACTCTCTGGAAACACCATATATTTT.